One and the same sample provided the 24 T cell receptor beta chains below, sequenced in a study of PD-1 blockade in classical Hodgkin lymphoma. Libraries were prepared by immunoSEQ multiplex PCR; TCRdb keeps only in-frame clonotypes and omits some of them. The sample lists 25,000 or so clones, around nine tenths occurring once. Time point meaning: cycle 4 day 1 (C4D1), after less than 7 weeks of nivolumab. All the patients suffered relapse after autologous stem cell transplantation, and brentuximab vedotin exposure differed. This sample comprised peripheral blood mononuclear cells (PBMCs), obtained before the fourth cycle of nivolumab. These receptors were collected from a human donor with classical Hodgkin lymphoma.

The rearrangement joins TRBV18 to TRBJ1-6; no clear D. CDR1 and CDR2 from the germline V gene are KGHSH and LQKENI. Between the trimmed V and J ends, which lost 1 base and 7 bases, there was a span of 11 bases. This CDR3 region has 15 residues. CDR3 loop: CASSPLPRRNSPLHF. In DNA form, the CDR3 reads TGTGCCAGCTCACCACTTCCCAGGCGAAATTCACCCCTCCACTTT.

This chain joins TRBV7-6 and TRBJ1-5; D ambiguous. V lost 3 bases and J 5 bases, leaving 8 bases between the germline ends. CDR3 length: 13 amino acids. CDR1 and CDR2 from the germline V gene are SGHVS and FNYEAQ. The chain's CDR3 is CASSFGEDQPQHF. The CDR3 DNA is TGTGCCAGCAGCTTCGGAGAGGATCAGCCCCAGCATTTT.

V usage is TRBV5-8 and J usage is TRBJ2-1; 9 bases line up with TRBD2. V shed 4 bases, J shed 3 bases, and the junction held 8 bases outside the gene matches. The V gene's germline CDR1 is SGHTS and CDR2 YDEGEE. This CDR3 region has 16 residues. CDR3 in amino acids: CASSETSGAVYNEQFF. DNA for the CDR3: TGTGCCAGCAGCGAGACTAGCGGTGCCGTCTACAATGAGCAGTTCTTC.

The genes are TRBV11-2 and TRBJ2-7; perhaps TRBD2 as D (5 bases). Trimming removed 3 bases at V and 2 bases at J, with 11 bases between. Per the germline V gene, CDR1 is SGHAT and CDR2 is FQNNGV. The CDR3 runs 14 residues. The CDR3 loop reads CASSFSSGTYEQYF. The CDR3 coding sequence is TGTGCCAGCAGCTTTTCCAGCGGAACCTACGAGCAGTACTTC. Variable domain in full (rest from reference TRBV11-2 and TRBJ2-7): EAGVAQSPRYKIIEKRQSVAFWCNPISGHATLYWYQQILGQGPKLLIQFQNNGVVDDSQLPKDRFSAERLKGVDSTLKIQPAKLEDSAVYLCASSFSSGTYEQYFGPGTRLTVT.

This chain joins TRBV16 and TRBJ1-2; 7 bases align to TRBD1. V lost 7 bases and J lost 5; bases outside the gene matches: 16. CDR3 size: 16 residues. The germline V gene encodes CDR1 KGHSY and CDR2 FQNENV. CDR3: CASTPLKDRDIYGYTF. In nucleotides, the CDR3 is TGTGCCAGCACCCCATTAAAAGACAGGGACATTTATGGCTACACCTTC.

The chain uses TRBV21-1 and TRBJ2-7; TRBD1 is the table's D call, not checked against the DNA. TRBV21-1 is a listed pseudogene. The CDR3 runs 15 residues. The CDR3 bases are TGTGCCAGCAGCCCTCCCGGGACAGGGAGGGACGAGCAGTACTTC. Amino acid sequence: CASSPPGTGRDEQYF.

The CDR3 nucleotides read TGTGCCAGTAGTGCCCGTGGGACTAGCGGGAGCCTATGGGAGCAGTTCTTC. It codes for CASSARGTSGSLWEQFF. The V gene is TRBV19, the J gene TRBJ2-1, with 14 nucleotides matching TRBD2. Trimming at V came to 5 bases and at J to 10 bases, leaving 13 bases not matched to a gene. The CDR3 runs to 17 residues. CDR1 is LNHDA, CDR2 SQIVND, per germline (reference sequence).

This chain uses TRBV5-1 with TRBJ2-7; tentatively, D is TRBD1 (6 bases). V lost 0 bases, J lost 2 bases, and 9 bases lay in between. This CDR3 has 14 amino acids. Germline V lookup: CDR1 SGHRS, CDR2 YFSETQ. CDR3 DNA sequence: TGCGCCAGCAGCTTGGACAGGGTTCCCTACGAGCAGTACTTC. Its protein product is CASSLDRVPYEQYF.

The chain carries TRBV2 and TRBJ1-6, with 8 nucleotides matching TRBD1. The V segment lost 4 bases and the J segment 6 bases; nucleotides outside the gene matches: 5. The CDR3 has 15 amino acids. Germline CDR1 reads SNHLY; CDR2 reads FYNNEI. This CDR3 is CASSGETGANSPLHF. CDR3 nucleotides: TGTGCCAGCAGTGGGGAGACAGGGGCTAATTCACCCCTCCACTTT.

This clone turned up a few times. The chain is built from TRBV19 and TRBJ1-2; 7 bases are shared with TRBD1. Per germline, CDR1 LNHDA and CDR2 SQIVND (reference sequence). V dropped 7 bases and J dropped 6; count of bases not matched to a gene: 11. The CDR3 is 14 residues long. As DNA, the CDR3 is TGTGCCAGTACAGAAGACTACAGGGGAAATGGCTACACCTTC. Translating gives CASTEDYRGNGYTF.

V is TRBV6-1 and J is TRBJ2-2; 10 nucleotides align to TRBD2. Looked up from germline, CDR1 is MNHNS and CDR2 is SASEGT. The V and J ends lost 2 bases and 6 bases, in that order; junction bases with no gene match: 3. The CDR3 loop spans 15 amino acids. As DNA, the CDR3 is TGTGCCAGCAGTGAACTAGCGGGGGCCTCCGGGGAGCTGTTTTTT. It is translated as CASSELAGASGELFF.

The rearrangement joins TRBV30 to TRBJ2-7; D is undetermined. The CDR3 covers 11 residues. CDR1 and CDR2 (germline): GTSNPN, SVGIG (reference sequence). Trimming took 8 bases from V and 2 from J, leaving 10 bases between them. CDR3 residues: CAPQPPYEQYF. The DNA of the CDR3 is TGTGCCCCCCAGCCCCCCTACGAGCAGTACTTC.

The CDR3 DNA reads as TGCGCCAGCAGCCCCCTCACTAATGAAAAACTGTTTTTT. Translating it yields CASSPLTNEKLFF. J is TRBJ1-4 and V is TRBV5-1, with unresolved D. Trimming stripped 4 bases from V and 2 bases from J, with 6 bases between. The germline V gene has CDR1 SGHRS and CDR2 YFSETQ. This CDR3 comprises 13 residues. Using reference TRBV5-1 and TRBJ1-4 for the parts outside the CDR3, the full variable domain is KAGVTQTPRYLIKTRGQQVTLSCSPISGHRSVSWYQQTPGQGLQFLFEYFSETQRNKGNFPGRFSGRQFSNSRSEMNVSTLELGDSALYLCASSPLTNEKLFFGSGTQLSVL.

Written as DNA, the CDR3 is TGCGCCAGCAGATTGTCAGGTTCTGGAAACACCATATATTTT. Residues: CASRLSGSGNTIYF. The gene calls are TRBV5-1 and TRBJ1-3; D ambiguous. Trimming pared 5 bases from V and 1 base from J, leaving 10 bases between. CDR3 length: 14 residues. Germline V gene lookup returns CDR1 SGHRS and CDR2 YFSETQ.

The chain couples TRBV11-1 to TRBJ1-4, with TRBD1 matching over 7 bases. This CDR3 has 15 amino acids. CDR1 is SGHAT and CDR2 is FQDESV in the germline V gene (reference sequence). V lost 5 bases and J lost 8; bases outside the gene matches: 11. CDR3 nucleotide sequence: TGTGCCAGCAGCCCCCAACAGGGGAATCACGAAAAACTGTTTTTT. It yields the protein CASSPQQGNHEKLFF.

The genes are TRBV6-4 and TRBJ2-1, with D unclear. The CDR3 contains 14 residues. CDR1 is MRHNA, CDR2 SNTAGT, per germline. Trimming removed 0 bases at V and 9 bases at J, with 12 bases between. This CDR3 is CASSDSLALGEQFF. The CDR3 DNA reads TGTGCCAGCAGTGACTCGTTGGCCCTCGGTGAGCAGTTCTTC.

The chain joins TRBV7-3 to TRBJ2-3; no definite D call. Trimming cost V 1 base and J 4 bases, with 6 bases left between them. The V gene's germline CDR1 is SGHTA and CDR2 FQGTGA. The CDR3 is 13 residues long. CDR3 bases: TGTGCCAGCAGCTTAAATTTCCCAGATACGCAGTATTTT. Its protein is CASSLNFPDTQYF. The variable domain in full, with the rest retrieved from reference TRBV7-3 and TRBJ2-3, is GAGVSQTPSNKVTEKGKYVELRCDPISGHTALYWYRQSLGQGPEFLIYFQGTGAADDSGLPNDRFFAVRPEGSVSTLKIQRTERGDSAVYLCASSLNFPDTQYFGPGTRLTVL.

This chain joins TRBV10-3 and TRBJ2-7, with D tentatively TRBD1 (5 bases). V was pared by 6 bases and J by 1 base, with 7 bases between. The CDR3 has 12 amino acids. Germline CDR1 reads ENHRY; CDR2 reads SYGVKD. The CDR3 DNA follows: TGTGCCATCAGCCAGGGTTCCTACGAGCAGTACTTC. It is translated as CAISQGSYEQYF.

The rearrangement links TRBV14 to TRBJ1-2; D ambiguous. V lost 1 base and J 8 bases, leaving 8 bases between the germline ends. The CDR3 is 12 amino acids. Germline V gene data show CDR1 as SGHDN and CDR2 as FVKESK. In DNA form, the CDR3 reads TGTGCCAGCAGCCAAGGAGGGTGGGGCTACACCTTC. The encoded protein is CASSQGGWGYTF. Combining the CDR3 with reference TRBV14 and TRBJ1-2 gives the whole variable domain EAGVTQFPSHSVIEKGQTVTLRCDPISGHDNLYWYRRVMGKEIKFLLHFVKESKQDESGMPNNRFLAERTGGTYSTLKVQPAELEDSGVYFCASSQGGWGYTFGSGTRLTVV.

This clone was observed a few times. The gene calls are TRBV7-3 and TRBJ2-2; D gene ambiguous. The V gene lost 2 bases and the J gene lost 5 bases, with 9 bases spanning the gap. This CDR3 region has 14 residues. The germline V gene has CDR1 SGHTA and CDR2 FQGTGA. The CDR3 loop reads CASSLVVGTGELFF. The CDR3 coding sequence is TGTGCCAGCAGCTTAGTAGTGGGGACCGGGGAGCTGTTTTTT.

The chain carries TRBV5-1 and TRBJ2-7; D call uncertain. Germline V gene data show CDR1 as SGHRS and CDR2 as YFSETQ. Trimming removed 2 bases at V and 3 bases at J, with 12 bases between. This CDR3 has 14 amino acids. DNA for the CDR3: TGCGCCAGCAGCTTAAGTGGATCAGGCTACGAGCAGTACTTC. Translated: CASSLSGSGYEQYF.

The V call is TRBV4-1, the J call TRBJ1-1; D is ambiguous. Germline V gene lookup returns CDR1 MGHRA and CDR2 YSYEKL. The V end was cut by 0 bases, the J end by 1 base, with 12 bases between. This CDR3 has 16 amino acids. This chain's CDR3 is CASSQEFASKNTEAFF. CDR3 sequence (DNA): TGCGCCAGCAGCCAAGAATTCGCATCCAAGAACACTGAAGCTTTCTTT.

This chain connects TRBV29-1 to TRBJ2-5, with 9 bases fitting TRBD1. The CDR3 spans 15 residues. Germline lookup yields CDR1 SQVTM and CDR2 ANQGSEA. Germline trimming cut 5 bases from V and 6 bases from J; bases unmatched to any gene: 13. The CDR3 is CSVRTSGTGMKTQYF. The CDR3 DNA is TGCAGCGTTCGTACCTCCGGGACAGGGATGAAGACCCAGTACTTC.

A single count supports this clone. The rearrangement joins TRBV2 to TRBJ1-6; no firm D call. Germline V gene data show CDR1 as SNHLY and CDR2 as FYNNEI. The CDR3 spans 14 residues. V lost 8 bases and J 0 bases, leaving 8 bases between the germline ends. CDR3 sequence: CASRPGSYNSPLHF. CDR3 nucleotides: TGTGCCAGCCGGCCGGGCTCCTATAATTCACCCCTCCACTTT.